Following are 13 T cell receptor beta chains from one sample sequenced in a study of blood T cell repertoires in COVID-19. Libraries were prepared by immunoSEQ multiplex PCR; TCRdb keeps only in-frame clonotypes and omits some of them. Of over 150,000 clones in the sample, over 65% were seen once. Sequencing input: peripheral blood. These receptors all come from a man older than 75 with acute or convalescent COVID-19.

The chain is built from TRBV11-1 and TRBJ1-6; 9 nucleotides align to TRBD1. Losses at the gene ends were 5 bases for V and 3 bases for J; bases not matched to a gene: 2. This CDR3 spans 15 amino acids. Germline values: CDR1 SGHAT, CDR2 FQDESV (reference sequence). The CDR3 spells CASSPDRGYNSPLHF. For the CDR3, the DNA is TGTGCCAGCAGCCCGGACAGGGGCTATAATTCACCCCTCCACTTT.

This chain links TRBV6-7 with TRBJ1-4; D gene uncertain. TRBV6-7 is given ORF status, its function remaining uncertain. This CDR3 contains 12 residues. V shed 7 bases and J shed 8 bases, with 11 bases lying between them. CDR3 residues: CASTSPGEKLFF. The CDR3 DNA sequence: TGTGCCAGCACCTCCCCAGGCGAAAAACTGTTTTTT.

This clone has a single count. The chain links TRBV3-1 (or the pseudogene TRBV3-2) to TRBJ1-1; TRBD1 matches 8 bases. V lost 8 bases to trimming and J lost 1 base; unmatched junction nucleotides: 3. Looked up from germline, CDR1 is LGHDT and CDR2 is YNNKEL (reference sequence). The CDR3 length is 13 residues. CDR3: CASLQGGNTEAFF. In DNA, the CDR3 is TGTGCCAGCCTACAGGGGGGGAACACTGAAGCTTTCTTT.

This clone was observed a handful of times. The V and J genes are TRBV29-1 and TRBJ1-2, with TRBD1 identical over 7 bases. V shed 4 bases, J shed 4 bases, and the junction held 3 bases outside the gene matches. There are 12 residues in the CDR3. Germline assignment: CDR1 SQVTM and CDR2 ANQGSEA. The CDR3 DNA sequence: TGCAGCGTTGCGGGACAGCTCTATGGCTACACCTTC. Protein product: CSVAGQLYGYTF.

The CDR3 DNA is TGTGCCAGCAGTTTGGCAGACTACGAGCAGTACTTC. It is translated as CASSLADYEQYF. The chain combines TRBV12-3 or TRBV12-4 with TRBJ2-7; D is unresolved. CDR3 length equals 12 residues. Trimming removed 3 bases from V and 3 bases from J, with 6 bases in between.

The V and J genes are TRBV5-1 and TRBJ2-3; D is unclear. The V gene's germline CDR1 is SGHRS and CDR2 YFSETQ. V was cut by 1 base and J by 0 bases, with 15 bases left in between. The CDR3 runs to 17 residues. The CDR3 DNA is TGCGCCAGCAGCTTGAGCCCCTATAGCAGAAGCACAGATACGCAGTATTTT. As protein: CASSLSPYSRSTDTQYF.

The V and J genes are TRBV19 and TRBJ1-1; tentative D call: TRBD1 (6 bases). The CDR3 is 14 amino acids. V lost 6 bases to trimming and J lost 1 base, with 12 bases between them. Germline assignment: CDR1 LNHDA and CDR2 SQIVND (reference sequence). The CDR3 region is CASRPGTTNTEAFF. The CDR3 DNA sequence: TGTGCCAGTAGGCCCGGGACAACGAACACTGAAGCTTTCTTT.

The CDR3 nucleotides are TGCGCCAGCAGCCTGGGGACAGGGGATCGCGAGCAGTTCTTC. Translating it yields CASSLGTGDREQFF. The V and J genes are TRBV5-1 and TRBJ2-1; 10 bases map to TRBD1. The CDR3 runs 14 residues. V shed 4 bases and J 10 bases; nucleotides not matched to a gene: 8. Germline CDR1 is SGHRS and CDR2 is YFSETQ.

This clone was seen only a few times. The V call is TRBV7-9, the J call TRBJ1-1; D remains unclear. V lost 4 bases and J 1 base, leaving 10 bases between the germline ends. In germline, CDR1 is SEHNR, CDR2 FQNEAQ (reference sequence). CDR3 length equals 14 residues. In DNA form, the CDR3 reads TGTGCCAGCAGCTCCCGAGCAGGGAACACTGAAGCTTTCTTT. Protein sequence: CASSSRAGNTEAFF.

V and J are TRBV18 and TRBJ2-1, with D possibly being TRBD1 (6 bases). This CDR3 region has 14 residues. CDR1 and CDR2 from the germline V gene are KGHSH and LQKENI. V shed 5 bases and J shed 4 bases, with 12 bases lying between them. The CDR3 spells CASSAGVLYNEQFF. CDR3 nucleotide sequence: TGTGCCAGCTCAGCAGGGGTACTATACAATGAGCAGTTCTTC.

The chain links TRBV24-1 to TRBJ1-1; D is possibly TRBD1 (5 bases). V was shortened by 5 bases and J by 4 bases, with 7 bases between the two germline ends. The CDR3 is 12 amino acids. Germline V gene sequence: CDR1 KGHDR, CDR2 SFDVKD. The CDR3: CATSGGGTEAFF. As DNA, the CDR3 is TGTGCCACCAGTGGGGGGGGCACTGAAGCTTTCTTT.

The CDR3 is CASSLVTEDYGYTF. The CDR3 DNA follows: TGCGCCAGCAGCTTGGTGACAGAAGACTATGGCTACACCTTC. The chain couples TRBV5-1 to TRBJ1-2; the D gene is possibly TRBD1 (5 bases). Per the germline V gene, CDR1 is SGHRS and CDR2 is YFSETQ. V lost 0 bases and J lost 3, with 9 bases in between. CDR3 size: 14 residues.

The chain uses TRBV6-2 or TRBV6-3 and TRBJ1-2, with 9 nucleotides matching TRBD1. The CDR3 loop spans 15 amino acids. J gave up 4 bases and V 2 bases, and 5 bases lay outside the gene matches. Germline values: CDR1 MNHEY, CDR2 SVGEGT. The DNA of the CDR3 is TGTGCCAGCAGTTACCGGGACAGGGTTCCCTATGGCTACACCTTC. It codes for CASSYRDRVPYGYTF.